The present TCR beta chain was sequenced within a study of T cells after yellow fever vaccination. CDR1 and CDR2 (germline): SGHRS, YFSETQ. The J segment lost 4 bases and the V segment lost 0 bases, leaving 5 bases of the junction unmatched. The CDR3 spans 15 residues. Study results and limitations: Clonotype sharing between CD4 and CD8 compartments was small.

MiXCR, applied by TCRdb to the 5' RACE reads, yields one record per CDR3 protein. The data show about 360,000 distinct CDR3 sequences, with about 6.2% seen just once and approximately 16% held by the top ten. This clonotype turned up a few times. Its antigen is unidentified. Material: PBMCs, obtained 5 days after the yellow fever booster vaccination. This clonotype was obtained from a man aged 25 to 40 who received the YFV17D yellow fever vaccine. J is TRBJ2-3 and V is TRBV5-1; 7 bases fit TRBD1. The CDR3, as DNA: TGCGCCAGCAGCTTGGAGGGGGCAGGGTCAGATACGCAGTATTTT. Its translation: CASSLEGAGSDTQYF.